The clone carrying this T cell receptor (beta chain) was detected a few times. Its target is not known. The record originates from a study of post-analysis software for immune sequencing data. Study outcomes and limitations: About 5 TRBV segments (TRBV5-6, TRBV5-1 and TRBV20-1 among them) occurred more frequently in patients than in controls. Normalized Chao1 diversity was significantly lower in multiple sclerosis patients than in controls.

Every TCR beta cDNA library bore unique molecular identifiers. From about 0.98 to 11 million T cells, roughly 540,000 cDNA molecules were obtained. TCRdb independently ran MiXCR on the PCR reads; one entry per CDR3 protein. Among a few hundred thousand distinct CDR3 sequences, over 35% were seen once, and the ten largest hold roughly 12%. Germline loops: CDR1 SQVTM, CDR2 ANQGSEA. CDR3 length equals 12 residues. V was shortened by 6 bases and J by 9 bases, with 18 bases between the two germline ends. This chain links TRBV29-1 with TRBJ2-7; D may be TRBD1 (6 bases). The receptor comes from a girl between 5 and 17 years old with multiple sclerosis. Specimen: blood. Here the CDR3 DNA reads TGCAGCGTCACCACAACAGGGCCGCGGCAGTACTTC. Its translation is CSVTTTGPRQYF.